These T cell receptor beta chains were read from a single sample in a study of PD-1 blockade in classical Hodgkin lymphoma. Assay used: immunoSEQ multiplex PCR; TCRdb lists only in-frame clones, some missing. The sample shows approximately 100,000 clones, roughly 92% of them seen only once. The sequenced sample was peripheral blood mononuclear cells (PBMCs), obtained at baseline. The receptors come from a human donor with classical Hodgkin lymphoma. Each CDR3 is given with its conserved first and last residue. The D gene is left open where the match is weak. Some rows have no size entry. The others give once, few or many, or a class for an expanded clone.

J gene,D gene,clone size,V gene,CDR3 protein,CDR3 DNA
TRBJ1-2,NA,once,TRBV28,CASSRTANYGYTF,TGTGCCAGCAGCCGTACAGCTAACTATGGCTACACCTTC
TRBJ2-3,TRBD2,NA,TRBV18,CASSHGRGSNTDTQYF,TGTGCCAGCTCTCACGGGAGGGGGTCTAACACAGATACGCAGTATTTT
TRBJ2-1,NA,NA,TRBV5-1,CASSLVQGIYNEQFF,TGCGCCAGCAGCTTGGTACAGGGTATCTACAATGAGCAGTTCTTC
TRBJ2-7,TRBD2,NA,TRBV7-2,CASSLAASGSYEQYF,TGTGCCAGCAGCTTAGCCGCTAGCGGCTCCTACGAGCAGTACTTC
TRBJ2-5,TRBD1,NA,TRBV6-5,CASSPGQSIQETQYF,TGTGCCAGCAGCCCGGGACAGTCAATCCAAGAGACCCAGTACTTC
TRBJ1-2,TRBD1,NA,TRBV5-6,CASSFVPGQGAGGYTF,TGTGCCAGCAGCTTCGTGCCGGGACAGGGGGCGGGAGGCTACACCTTC
TRBJ2-7,NA,NA,TRBV28,CASSPPYEGGGYEQYF,TGTGCCAGCAGTCCCCCCTATGAGGGAGGGGGCTACGAGCAGTACTTC
TRBJ2-5,NA,NA,TRBV11-2,CASSPHRAPLGDETQYF,TGTGCCAGCAGCCCGCACAGGGCCCCGTTAGGTGACGAGACCCAGTACTTC
TRBJ2-3,TRBD2,NA,TRBV10-3,CATTAGVSTDTQYF,TGTGCCACCACAGCGGGAGTGAGCACAGATACGCAGTATTTT
TRBJ2-1,NA,NA,TRBV10-3,CAISESSDVNEQFF,TGTGCCATCAGTGAGTCGAGTGACGTCAATGAGCAGTTCTTC
TRBJ1-2,NA,NA,TRBV5-4,CASSLPGRGALSYGYTF,TGTGCCAGCAGCTTACCGGGCAGGGGCGCCTTAAGCTATGGCTACACCTTC
TRBJ2-7,NA,once,TRBV21-1,CASRTSGGPSSYEQYF,TGTGCCAGCAGGACTAGCGGGGGCCCGAGCTCCTACGAGCAGTACTTC
TRBJ2-5,NA,NA,TRBV14,CASSLALAGETQYF,TGTGCCAGCAGCCTCGCACTAGCCGGGGAGACCCAGTACTTC
TRBJ2-3,NA,NA,TRBV28,CASSSPKTQYF,TGTGCCAGCAGTTCCCCCAAGACGCAGTATTTT
TRBJ2-1,TRBD2,NA,TRBV18,CASSLYGTSGSSYNEQFF,TGTGCCAGCTCACTATATGGGACTAGCGGGAGCTCCTACAATGAGCAGTTCTTC
TRBJ1-5,TRBD1,NA,TRBV28,CASSFPPRGVIQPQHF,TGTGCCAGCAGTTTCCCCCCCAGGGGGGTGATTCAGCCCCAGCATTTT
TRBJ2-7,NA,medium-sized,TRBV5-1,CASSLPPYEQYF,TGCGCCAGCAGCTTGCCCCCCTACGAGCAGTACTTC
TRBJ1-4,NA,NA,TRBV7-2,CASSVNREKLFF,TGTGCCAGCAGCGTCAACAGGGAAAAACTGTTTTTT
TRBJ2-1,TRBD2,NA,TRBV15,CATSRDAGGPFPEQFF,TGTGCCACCAGCAGAGATGCGGGAGGGCCTTTTCCTGAGCAGTTCTTC
TRBJ1-2,NA,NA,TRBV4-1,CASSQGRLDGYTF,TGCGCCAGCAGCCAAGGGCGACTCGATGGCTACACCTTC
TRBJ2-7,TRBD2,NA,TRBV14,CASSQEGGLGNYEQYF,TGTGCCAGCAGCCAAGAAGGGGGACTAGGAAACTACGAGCAGTACTTC
TRBJ1-2,NA,NA,TRBV30,CAWSVRAGVTSNYGYTF,TGTGCCTGGAGTGTACGGGCAGGGGTGACCTCCAACTATGGCTACACCTTC
TRBJ1-3,NA,NA,TRBV4-1,CASSQGSGNTIYF,TGCGCCAGCAGCCAGGGGTCTGGAAACACCATATATTTT
TRBJ2-1,TRBD2,once,TRBV10-3,CAISVSGSSYNEQFF,TGTGCCATCAGTGTTAGCGGGAGCTCCTACAATGAGCAGTTCTTC
TRBJ1-2,NA,NA,TRBV6-5,CASSIRGYGYTF,TGTGCCAGCAGTATCAGGGGTTATGGCTACACCTTC
TRBJ1-3,NA,few,TRBV30,CAWTGGSGNTIYF,TGTGCCTGGACGGGGGGCTCTGGAAACACCATATATTTT
TRBJ2-4,NA,NA,TRBV30,CAWSADTLLAKNIQYF,TGTGCCTGGAGTGCCGACACATTACTAGCCAAAAACATTCAGTACTTC
TRBJ2-1,NA,NA,TRBV12-5,CASEKTRNEQFF,TGTGCTAGCGAAAAAACTAGGAATGAGCAGTTCTTC
TRBJ2-3,NA,NA,TRBV5-4,CASSLVSGRSTDTQYF,TGTGCCAGCAGCTTGGTCTCGGGTCGGAGCACAGATACGCAGTATTTT
TRBJ2-5,NA,NA,TRBV5-5,CASSLLGQETQYF,TGTGCCAGCAGCTTGCTTGGGCAAGAGACCCAGTACTTC
TRBJ2-7,TRBD1,NA,TRBV7-6,CASSFTGQGAYEQYF,TGTGCCAGCAGCTTTACGGGACAGGGGGCCTACGAGCAGTACTTC
TRBJ2-2,TRBD1,NA,TRBV11-2,CASSFRGGQGVPGELFF,TGTGCCAGCAGCTTTAGGGGGGGACAGGGCGTACCCGGGGAGCTGTTTTTT
TRBJ2-3,NA,NA,TRBV6-5,CASSYFGTGTDTQYF,TGTGCCAGCAGTTACTTTGGGACCGGCACAGATACGCAGTATTTT
TRBJ2-5,NA,NA,TRBV7-8,CASSLEQPYRGTQYF,TGTGCCAGCAGCTTAGAACAACCATATAGGGGGACCCAGTACTTC
TRBJ2-7,TRBD1,NA,TRBV19,CASSIGGLTGGYEQYF,TGTGCCAGTAGTATTGGGGGGCTAACAGGGGGCTACGAGCAGTACTTC
TRBJ2-1,TRBD2,NA,TRBV6-4,CASSDQPGGEQFF,TGTGCCAGCAGTGATCAACCGGGAGGTGAGCAGTTCTTC
TRBJ1-3,TRBD1,NA,TRBV7-2,CASSRTGNGNTIYF,TGTGCCAGCAGCCGGACAGGGAATGGAAACACCATATATTTT
TRBJ2-3,TRBD2,few,TRBV5-1,CASSSTSGSTDTQYF,TGCGCCAGCAGCTCGACTAGCGGGAGCACAGATACGCAGTATTTT
TRBJ2-1,TRBD1,NA,TRBV6-5,CASSLTGGGHNEQFF,TGTGCCAGCAGTCTCACAGGGGGAGGACACAATGAGCAGTTCTTC